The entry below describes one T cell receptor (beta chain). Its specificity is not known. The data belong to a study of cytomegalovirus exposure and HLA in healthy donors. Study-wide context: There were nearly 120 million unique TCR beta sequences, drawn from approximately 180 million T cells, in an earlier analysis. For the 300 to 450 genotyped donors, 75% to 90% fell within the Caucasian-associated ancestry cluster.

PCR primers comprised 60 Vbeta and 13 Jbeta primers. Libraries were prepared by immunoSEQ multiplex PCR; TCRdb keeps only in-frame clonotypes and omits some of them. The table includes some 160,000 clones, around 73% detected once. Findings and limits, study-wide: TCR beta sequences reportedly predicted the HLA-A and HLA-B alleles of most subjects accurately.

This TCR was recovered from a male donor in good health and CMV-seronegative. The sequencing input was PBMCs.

CDR3 amino acids: CASSRGTGTSTGELFF. CDR3 bases: TGTGCCAGCAGCAGAGGGACAGGGACGTCCACCGGGGAGCTGTTTTTT. This sequence joins TRBV7-9 and TRBJ2-2; 9 bases are a match to TRBD1. V was pared by 5 bases and J by 4 bases, with 8 bases of the junction left unmatched. CDR3 length equals 16 residues. CDR1 SEHNR and CDR2 FQNEAQ come from the germline V gene (reference sequence).